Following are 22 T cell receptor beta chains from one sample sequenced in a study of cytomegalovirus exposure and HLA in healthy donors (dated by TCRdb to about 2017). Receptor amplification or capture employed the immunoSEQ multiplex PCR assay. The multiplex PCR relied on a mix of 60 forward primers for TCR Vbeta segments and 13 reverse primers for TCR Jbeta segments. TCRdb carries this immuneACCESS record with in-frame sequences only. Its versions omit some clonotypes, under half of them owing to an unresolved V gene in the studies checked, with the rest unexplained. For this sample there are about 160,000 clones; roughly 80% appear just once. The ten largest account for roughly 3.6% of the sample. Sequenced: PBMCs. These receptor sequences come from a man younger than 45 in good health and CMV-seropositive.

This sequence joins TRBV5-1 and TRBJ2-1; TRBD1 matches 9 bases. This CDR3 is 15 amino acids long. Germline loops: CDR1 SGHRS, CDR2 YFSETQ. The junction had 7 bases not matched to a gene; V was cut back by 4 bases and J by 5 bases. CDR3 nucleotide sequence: TGCGCCAGCAGCAGAACAGGGGGCTTCAACAATGAGCAGTTCTTC. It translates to CASSRTGGFNNEQFF.

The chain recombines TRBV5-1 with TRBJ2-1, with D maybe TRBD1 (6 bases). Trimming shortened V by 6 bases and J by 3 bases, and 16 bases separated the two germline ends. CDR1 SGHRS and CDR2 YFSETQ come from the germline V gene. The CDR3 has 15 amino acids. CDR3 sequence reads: CASNPGEHDYNEQFF. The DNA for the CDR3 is TGCGCCAGCAACCCAGGGGAACACGACTACAATGAGCAGTTCTTC. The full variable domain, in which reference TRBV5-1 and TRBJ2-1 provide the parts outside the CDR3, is KAGVTQTPRYLIKTRGQQVTLSCSPISGHRSVSWYQQTPGQGLQFLFEYFSETQRNKGNFPGRFSGRQFSNSRSEMNVSTLELGDSALYLCASNPGEHDYNEQFFGPGTRLTVL.

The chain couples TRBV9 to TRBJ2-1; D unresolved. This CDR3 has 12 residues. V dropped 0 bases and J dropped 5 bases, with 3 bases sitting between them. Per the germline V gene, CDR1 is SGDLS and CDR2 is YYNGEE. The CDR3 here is CASSVGDNEQFF. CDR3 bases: TGTGCCAGCAGCGTAGGCGACAATGAGCAGTTCTTC.

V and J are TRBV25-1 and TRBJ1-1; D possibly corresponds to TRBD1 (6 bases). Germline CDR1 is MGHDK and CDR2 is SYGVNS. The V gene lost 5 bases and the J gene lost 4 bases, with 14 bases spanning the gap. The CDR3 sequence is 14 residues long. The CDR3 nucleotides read TGTGCCAGCAGTCCAACAGGGAGGGCCACTGAAGCTTTCTTT. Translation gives CASSPTGRATEAFF.

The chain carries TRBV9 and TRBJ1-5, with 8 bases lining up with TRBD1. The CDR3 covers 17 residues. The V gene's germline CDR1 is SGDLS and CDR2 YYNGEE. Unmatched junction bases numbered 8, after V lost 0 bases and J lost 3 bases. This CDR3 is CASSVVEGTGFNQPQHF. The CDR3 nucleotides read TGTGCCAGCAGCGTAGTTGAAGGGACAGGTTTCAATCAGCCCCAGCATTTT.

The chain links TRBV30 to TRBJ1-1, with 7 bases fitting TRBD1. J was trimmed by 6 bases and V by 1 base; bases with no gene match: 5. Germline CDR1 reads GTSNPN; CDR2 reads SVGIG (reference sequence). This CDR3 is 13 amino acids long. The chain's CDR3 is CAWSETGIAEAFF. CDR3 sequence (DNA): TGTGCCTGGAGTGAGACAGGGATCGCTGAAGCTTTCTTT.

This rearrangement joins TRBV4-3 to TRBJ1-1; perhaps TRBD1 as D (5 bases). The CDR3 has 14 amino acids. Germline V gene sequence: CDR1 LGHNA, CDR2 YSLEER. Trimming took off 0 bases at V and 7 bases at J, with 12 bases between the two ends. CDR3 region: CASSQDAGRYEAFF. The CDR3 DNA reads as TGCGCCAGCAGCCAAGATGCAGGGCGGTATGAAGCTTTCTTT.

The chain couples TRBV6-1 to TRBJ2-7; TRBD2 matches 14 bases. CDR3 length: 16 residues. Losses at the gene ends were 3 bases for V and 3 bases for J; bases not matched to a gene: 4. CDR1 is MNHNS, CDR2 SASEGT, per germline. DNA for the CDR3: TGTGCCAGCAGTGACCTTGGACTAGCGGGGGGCTACGAGCAGTACTTC. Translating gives CASSDLGLAGGYEQYF.

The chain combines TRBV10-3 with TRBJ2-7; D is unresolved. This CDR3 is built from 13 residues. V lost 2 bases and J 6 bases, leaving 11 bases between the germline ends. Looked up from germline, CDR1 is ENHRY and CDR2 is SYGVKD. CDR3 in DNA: TGTGCCATCAGTGAGGTGGAGACTTCCGAGCAGTACTTC. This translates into CAISEVETSEQYF.

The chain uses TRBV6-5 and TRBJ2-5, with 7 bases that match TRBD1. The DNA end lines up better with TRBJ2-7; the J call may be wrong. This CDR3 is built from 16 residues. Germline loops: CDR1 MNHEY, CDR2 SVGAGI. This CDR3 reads CASSYSLGTDAYEQYF. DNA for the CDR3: TGTGCCAGCAGTTACTCCCTCGGGACAGATGCCTACGAGCAGTACTTC.

DNA for the CDR3: TGTGCCAGCAGCCCATACAGGTACGAGCAGTACTTC. Protein: CASSPYRYEQYF. The chain employs TRBV7-6 and TRBJ2-7; D perhaps matches TRBD1 (5 bases). Per the germline V gene, CDR1 is SGHVS and CDR2 is FNYEAQ. CDR3 size: 12 residues. V lost 5 bases to trimming and J lost 4 bases, with 9 bases between them.

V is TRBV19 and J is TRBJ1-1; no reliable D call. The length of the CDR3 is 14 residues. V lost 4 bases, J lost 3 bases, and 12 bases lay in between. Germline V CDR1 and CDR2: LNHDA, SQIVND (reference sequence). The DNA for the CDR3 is TGTGCCAGTAGTACCGGTAGGAGGTACACTGAAGCTTTCTTT. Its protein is CASSTGRRYTEAFF.

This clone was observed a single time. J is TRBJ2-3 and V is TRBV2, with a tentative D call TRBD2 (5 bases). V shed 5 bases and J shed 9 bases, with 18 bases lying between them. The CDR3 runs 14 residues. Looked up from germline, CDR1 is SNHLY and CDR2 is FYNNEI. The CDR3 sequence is CASSSTGSGGTQYF. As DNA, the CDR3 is TGTGCCAGCAGTAGTACCGGAAGCGGCGGGACGCAGTATTTT.

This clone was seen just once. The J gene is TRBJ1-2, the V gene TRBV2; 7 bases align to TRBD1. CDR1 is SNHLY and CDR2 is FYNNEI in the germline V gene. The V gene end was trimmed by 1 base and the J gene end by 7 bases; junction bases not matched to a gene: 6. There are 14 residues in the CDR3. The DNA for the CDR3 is TGTGCCAGCAGTGAAGTTTTAGGGGGCGTTGGCTACACCTTC. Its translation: CASSEVLGGVGYTF. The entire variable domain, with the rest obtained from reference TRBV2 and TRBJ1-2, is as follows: EPEVTQTPSHQVTQMGQEVILRCVPISNHLYFYWYRQILGQKVEFLVSFYNNEISEKSEIFDDQFSVERPDGSNFTLKIRSTKLEDSAMYFCASSEVLGGVGYTFGSGTRLTVV.

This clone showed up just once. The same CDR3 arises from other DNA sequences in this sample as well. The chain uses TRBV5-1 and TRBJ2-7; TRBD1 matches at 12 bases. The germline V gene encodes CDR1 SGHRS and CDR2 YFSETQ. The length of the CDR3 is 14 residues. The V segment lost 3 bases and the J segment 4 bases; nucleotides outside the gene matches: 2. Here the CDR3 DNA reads TGCGCCAGCAGCTCGGGACAGGGGGCGTACGAGCAGTACTTC. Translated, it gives CASSSGQGAYEQYF.

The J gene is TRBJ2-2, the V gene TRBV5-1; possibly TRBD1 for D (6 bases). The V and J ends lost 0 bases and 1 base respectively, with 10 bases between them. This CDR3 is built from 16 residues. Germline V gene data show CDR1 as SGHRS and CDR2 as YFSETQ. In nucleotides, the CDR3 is TGCGCCAGCAGCTTGGTTTGGACAGAGAACACCGGGGAGCTGTTTTTT. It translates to CASSLVWTENTGELFF.

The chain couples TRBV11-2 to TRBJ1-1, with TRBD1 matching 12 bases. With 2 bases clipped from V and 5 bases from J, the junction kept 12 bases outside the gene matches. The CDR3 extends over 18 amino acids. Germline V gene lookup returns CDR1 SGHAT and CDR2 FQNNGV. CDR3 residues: CASSLWRRGQGAITEAFF. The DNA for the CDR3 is TGTGCCAGCAGCTTATGGAGGAGGGGACAGGGGGCGATAACTGAAGCTTTCTTT.

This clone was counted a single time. The CDR3 coding sequence is TGCAGCGTTGCGGTGATGGATACGCAGTATTTT. As protein: CSVAVMDTQYF. The chain employs TRBV29-1 and TRBJ2-3; the D is unclear. Trimming left V 4 bases short and J 6 bases short, with 8 bases between. From germline, CDR1 is SQVTM and CDR2 ANQGSEA. The CDR3 totals 11 residues.

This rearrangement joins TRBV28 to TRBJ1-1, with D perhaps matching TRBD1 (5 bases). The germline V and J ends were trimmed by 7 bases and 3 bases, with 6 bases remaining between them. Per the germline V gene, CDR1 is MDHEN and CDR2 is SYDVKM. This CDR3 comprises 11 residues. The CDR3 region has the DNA TGTGCCAGCACAGGGTACACTGAAGCTTTCTTT. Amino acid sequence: CASTGYTEAFF.

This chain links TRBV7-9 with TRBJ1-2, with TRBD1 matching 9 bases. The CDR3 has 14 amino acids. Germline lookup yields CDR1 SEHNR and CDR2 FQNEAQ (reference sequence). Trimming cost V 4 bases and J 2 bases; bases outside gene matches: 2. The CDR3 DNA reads TGTGCCAGCAGCTCGACAGGGGGAAACTATGGCTACACCTTC. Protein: CASSSTGGNYGYTF.

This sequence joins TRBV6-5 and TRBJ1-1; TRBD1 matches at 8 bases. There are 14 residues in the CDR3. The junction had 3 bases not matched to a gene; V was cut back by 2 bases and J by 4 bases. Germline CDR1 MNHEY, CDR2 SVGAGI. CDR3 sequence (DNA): TGTGCCAGCAGTTACGGCCAGGGGGCCACTGAAGCTTTCTTT. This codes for CASSYGQGATEAFF.

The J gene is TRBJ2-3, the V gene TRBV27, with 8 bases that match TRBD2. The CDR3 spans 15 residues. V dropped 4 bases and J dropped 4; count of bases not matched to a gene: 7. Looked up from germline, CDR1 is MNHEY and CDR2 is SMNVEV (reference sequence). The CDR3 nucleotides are TGTGCCAGCAGTTCTAGCGGGTGGGGACCAGATACGCAGTATTTT. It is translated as CASSSSGWGPDTQYF.